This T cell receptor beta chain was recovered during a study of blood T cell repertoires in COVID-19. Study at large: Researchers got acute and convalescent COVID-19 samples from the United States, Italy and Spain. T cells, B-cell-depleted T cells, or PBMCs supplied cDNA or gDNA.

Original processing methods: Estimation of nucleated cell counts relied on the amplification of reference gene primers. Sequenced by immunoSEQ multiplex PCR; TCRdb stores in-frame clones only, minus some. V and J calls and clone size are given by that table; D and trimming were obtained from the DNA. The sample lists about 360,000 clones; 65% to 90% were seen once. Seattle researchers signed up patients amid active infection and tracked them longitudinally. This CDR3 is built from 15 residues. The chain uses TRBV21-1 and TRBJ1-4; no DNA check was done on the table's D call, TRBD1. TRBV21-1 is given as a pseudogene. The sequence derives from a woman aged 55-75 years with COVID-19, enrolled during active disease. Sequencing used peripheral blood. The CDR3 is CASTEQGVLGEKLFF. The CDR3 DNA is TGTGCCAGCACAGAACAGGGGGTTTTAGGTGAAAAACTGTTTTTT.